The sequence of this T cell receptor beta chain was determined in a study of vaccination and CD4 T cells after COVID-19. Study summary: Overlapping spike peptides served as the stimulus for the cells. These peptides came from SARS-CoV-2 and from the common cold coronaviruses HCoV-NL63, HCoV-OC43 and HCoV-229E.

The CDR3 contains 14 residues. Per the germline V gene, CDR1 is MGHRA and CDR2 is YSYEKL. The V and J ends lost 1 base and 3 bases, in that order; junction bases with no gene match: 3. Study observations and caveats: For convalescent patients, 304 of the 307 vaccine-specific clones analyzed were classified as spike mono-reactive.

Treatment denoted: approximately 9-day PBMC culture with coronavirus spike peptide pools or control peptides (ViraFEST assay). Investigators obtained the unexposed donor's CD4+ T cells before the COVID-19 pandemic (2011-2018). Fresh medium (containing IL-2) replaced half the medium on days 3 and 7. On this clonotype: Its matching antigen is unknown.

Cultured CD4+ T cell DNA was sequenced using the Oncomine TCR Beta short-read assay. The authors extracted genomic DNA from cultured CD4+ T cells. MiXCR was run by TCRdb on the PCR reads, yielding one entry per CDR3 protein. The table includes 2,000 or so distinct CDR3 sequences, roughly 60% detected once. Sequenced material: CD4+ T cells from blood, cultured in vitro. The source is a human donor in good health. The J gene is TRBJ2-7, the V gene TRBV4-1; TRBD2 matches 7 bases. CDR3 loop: CASSQGSGGYEQYF. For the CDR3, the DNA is TGCGCCAGCAGCCAAGGCTCGGGGGGCTACGAGCAGTACTTC.